Listed below are T cell receptor beta chains from one sample, sequenced in a study of CD8 T cells in ankylosing spondylitis. TCRdb processed the 5' RACE reads anew with MiXCR; each CDR3 protein has one entry. The top ten hold about 0.49% of the sample, which has some 840,000 distinct CDR3 sequences, about 12% seen once. Sequencing input: blood, either unsorted or a sorted T cell fraction (not recorded which). All receptors derive from a male donor with ankylosing spondylitis. The conserved cysteine and the conserved F or W are not part of the CDR3 here. Each record gives: CDR3 protein, V gene, J gene.

CDR3 protein: ASTRGVAGYNEQF
V gene: TRBV2
J gene: TRBJ2-1

CDR3 protein: ASSLGSGYRTDTQY
V gene: TRBV7-2
J gene: TRBJ2-3

CDR3 protein: SARADIGASTEAF
V gene: TRBV20-1
J gene: TRBJ1-1

CDR3 protein: SASDPREQY
V gene: TRBV20-1
J gene: TRBJ2-7

CDR3 protein: SAKTGVSNQPQH
V gene: TRBV20-1
J gene: TRBJ1-5

CDR3 protein: SAPYRGLPYEQY
V gene: TRBV20-1
J gene: TRBJ2-7

CDR3 protein: ASSRNTDSGANVLT
V gene: TRBV4-1
J gene: TRBJ2-6

CDR3 protein: ASSPAGKYTEAF
V gene: TRBV18
J gene: TRBJ1-1

CDR3 protein: SAVRDRATYGYT
V gene: TRBV20-1
J gene: TRBJ1-2

CDR3 protein: SARAWDRGTGELF
V gene: TRBV20-1
J gene: TRBJ2-2

CDR3 protein: ASSQDRQSNSPLH
V gene: TRBV4-2
J gene: TRBJ1-6

CDR3 protein: ASSRRGTSTGELF
V gene: TRBV4-3
J gene: TRBJ2-2

CDR3 protein: CARDGKTSGTYNEQF
V gene: TRBV20-1
J gene: TRBJ2-1

CDR3 protein: ASRPDTGDSTEAF
V gene: TRBV25-1
J gene: TRBJ1-1

CDR3 protein: ASSLYRVSGNTIY
V gene: TRBV28
J gene: TRBJ1-3

CDR3 protein: AISDSGQGDEKLF
V gene: TRBV10-3
J gene: TRBJ1-4

CDR3 protein: SARDTTTANYGYT
V gene: TRBV20-1
J gene: TRBJ1-2

CDR3 protein: SVLGGPDTQY
V gene: TRBV29-1
J gene: TRBJ2-3

CDR3 protein: ATSAPTDREDTQY
V gene: TRBV24-1
J gene: TRBJ2-3

CDR3 protein: ASSSPKTGEETQY
V gene: TRBV5-4
J gene: TRBJ2-5

CDR3 protein: SARDQGHATQY
V gene: TRBV20-1
J gene: TRBJ2-5

CDR3 protein: SVVLDYISYNEQF
V gene: TRBV29-1
J gene: TRBJ2-1

CDR3 protein: AISGGTREQF
V gene: TRBV10-3
J gene: TRBJ2-1

CDR3 protein: ASSPGGINIQY
V gene: TRBV6-5
J gene: TRBJ2-4

CDR3 protein: ASSLGIAGETDTQY
V gene: TRBV5-1
J gene: TRBJ2-3

CDR3 protein: ASRKVGQGLEETQY
V gene: TRBV4-3
J gene: TRBJ2-5

CDR3 protein: ASSDPGTGNYGYT
V gene: TRBV6-1
J gene: TRBJ1-2

CDR3 protein: ATSDRLNTEAF
V gene: TRBV24-1
J gene: TRBJ1-1

CDR3 protein: SASPAGSQETQY
V gene: TRBV20-1
J gene: TRBJ2-5

CDR3 protein: ASSQEQTNYGYT
V gene: TRBV4-3
J gene: TRBJ1-2

CDR3 protein: ASSPAAEVYEQY
V gene: TRBV12-3/TRBV12-4
J gene: TRBJ2-7

CDR3 protein: SVDHPEAF
V gene: TRBV29-1
J gene: TRBJ1-1

CDR3 protein: ASSSTGEADTQY
V gene: TRBV5-5
J gene: TRBJ2-3

CDR3 protein: ASSVDRGNTEAF
V gene: TRBV6-4
J gene: TRBJ1-1

CDR3 protein: ASSQVWANSPLH
V gene: TRBV4-3
J gene: TRBJ1-6

CDR3 protein: SANGRSQETQY
V gene: TRBV20-1
J gene: TRBJ2-5

CDR3 protein: ASSGALMETQY
V gene: TRBV2
J gene: TRBJ2-5

CDR3 protein: ASSGLSATLSSYNSPLH
V gene: TRBV27
J gene: TRBJ1-6

CDR3 protein: ASSEIALSGGGGYT
V gene: TRBV6-1
J gene: TRBJ1-2

CDR3 protein: ASSQRIPRNEQF
V gene: TRBV4-1
J gene: TRBJ2-1

CDR3 protein: ASSNRRGGYT
V gene: TRBV6-5
J gene: TRBJ1-2

CDR3 protein: ASSSGTGKFYEQY
V gene: TRBV7-6
J gene: TRBJ2-7

CDR3 protein: SARPRETQY
V gene: TRBV20-1
J gene: TRBJ2-5

CDR3 protein: ASSLEIGPGDTQY
V gene: TRBV7-2
J gene: TRBJ2-3

CDR3 protein: ASSLARQYEQY
V gene: TRBV7-2
J gene: TRBJ2-7

CDR3 protein: ASSYSQSNQPQH
V gene: TRBV6-5
J gene: TRBJ1-5